Below are 8 T cell receptor beta chains sequenced from a single sample in a study of cytomegalovirus exposure and HLA in healthy donors. Clones were sequenced by immunoSEQ multiplex PCR, and TCRdb holds only the in-frame ones, with some missing. In the table there are around 300,000 clones, approximately 86% of which are singletons. Sequencing was performed on PBMCs. Receptor source: a woman in her late teens or twenties in good health and CMV-seronegative.

The gene calls are TRBV10-3 and TRBJ2-3; 9 bases line up with TRBD1. Trimming at V came to 6 bases and at J to 6 bases, leaving 7 bases not matched to a gene. CDR1 ENHRY and CDR2 SYGVKD come from the germline V gene. This CDR3 has 14 amino acids. The CDR3, as DNA: TGTGCCATCAGATGGACAGGGGAGGAGGATACGCAGTATTTT. Amino acids: CAIRWTGEEDTQYF.

The chain combines TRBV19 with TRBJ1-2; 8 bases fit TRBD1. This CDR3 is 15 amino acids long. Germline CDR1 reads LNHDA; CDR2 reads SQIVND (reference sequence). V trimming: 5 bases; J trimming: 7 bases; junction bases outside the gene matches: 12. The CDR3 sequence is CASSLWTGLFLGYTF. CDR3 coding DNA: TGTGCCAGTAGTCTATGGACAGGGCTCTTTCTTGGCTACACCTTC.

The chain uses TRBV30 and TRBJ2-1, with unresolved D. V dropped 2 bases and J dropped 0 bases, with 14 bases sitting between them. The CDR3 is 16 amino acids. The germline V gene has CDR1 GTSNPN and CDR2 SVGIG (reference sequence). CDR3 sequence (DNA): TGTGCCTGGAGTCCCTCCCGTACGAGCTCCTACAATGAGCAGTTCTTC. It encodes CAWSPSRTSSYNEQFF. Full variable domain (remainder filled in from reference TRBV30 and TRBJ2-1): SQTIHQWPATLVQPVGSPLSLECTVEGTSNPNLYWYRQAAGRGLQLLFYSVGIGQISSEVPQNLSASRPQDRQFILSSKKLLLSDSGFYLCAWSPSRTSSYNEQFFGPGTRLTVL.

This chain uses TRBV2 with TRBJ1-5; 10 nucleotides agree with TRBD1. V gave up 6 bases and J gave up 3 bases; unmatched junction bases: 8. The CDR3 spans 16 residues. Germline values: CDR1 SNHLY, CDR2 FYNNEI. The CDR3 DNA sequence: TGTGCCAGCAGGGGGACCGGGACAGGGGCCAATCAGCCCCAGCATTTT. It is translated as CASRGTGTGANQPQHF.

The CDR3 coding sequence is TGCGCCAGCAGCTTGCTCCGGGACAGGGATATAGATACGCAGTATTTT. This translates into CASSLLRDRDIDTQYF. This sequence joins TRBV5-1 and TRBJ2-3; 9 nucleotides align to TRBD1. The CDR3 spans 16 residues. V was pared by 1 base and J by 5 bases, with 8 bases of the junction left unmatched. The germline V gene has CDR1 SGHRS and CDR2 YFSETQ.

This rearrangement joins TRBV9 to TRBJ1-4; D might be TRBD1 (6 bases). In germline, CDR1 is SGDLS, CDR2 YYNGEE. The CDR3 is 14 amino acids. The V end lost 1 base, the J end lost 8 bases, and 12 bases lay between the germline ends. CDR3 sequence: CASSVKGTQEKLFF. The CDR3 region has the DNA TGTGCCAGCAGCGTAAAAGGGACACAAGAAAAACTGTTTTTT. Based on the CDR3 plus reference TRBV9 and TRBJ1-4, the full variable domain is DSGVTQTPKHLITATGQRVTLRCSPRSGDLSVYWYQQSLDQGLQFLIQYYNGEERAKGNILERFSAQQFPDLHSELNLSSLELGDSALYFCASSVKGTQEKLFFGSGTQLSVL.

The V and J genes are TRBV6-5 and TRBJ1-1; no clear D. Germline CDR1 MNHEY, CDR2 SVGAGI. The length of the CDR3 is 13 residues. Trimming took 3 bases from V and 1 from J, leaving 6 bases between them. CDR3 nucleotides: TGTGCCAGCAGTTATCGTAGGAACACTGAAGCTTTCTTT. Its protein is CASSYRRNTEAFF.

V and J are TRBV11-3 and TRBJ2-3; D unresolved. Trimming removed 1 base from V and 5 bases from J, with 19 bases in between. The germline V gene encodes CDR1 SGHNT and CDR2 YENEEA. The CDR3 is 17 amino acids. This CDR3 reads CASSLVGEPHYGDTQYF. CDR3 DNA: TGTGCCAGCAGCTTAGTAGGCGAACCACACTACGGAGATACGCAGTATTTT.